The 4 T cell receptor beta chains below all came from one sample that was sequenced in a study of cytomegalovirus exposure and HLA in healthy donors (dated by TCRdb to about 2017). The library was made by the immunoSEQ multiplex PCR assay. The source is immuneACCESS, and TCRdb retained only in-frame sequences with V and J called. Part of the clones is not carried over; for the studies checked, unresolved V genes explain less than half of this, and the remainder is unexplained. For this sample there are 100,000 to 150,000 clones; 85% to 90% appear just once. The ten largest clones add up to about 3.7% of the sample. The sequenced sample consisted of PBMCs. These receptors came from a man aged 25-45 years in good health and CMV-seronegative.

This sequence joins TRBV5-1 and TRBJ1-3; D remains ambiguous. CDR3 length: 14 residues. Per germline, CDR1 SGHRS and CDR2 YFSETQ. Trimming took 7 bases from V and 0 from J, leaving 11 bases between them. DNA for the CDR3: TGCGCCAGCTCCCAGGCTTACTCTGGAAACACCATATATTTT. This translates into CASSQAYSGNTIYF.

This rearrangement joins TRBV18 to TRBJ1-2, with TRBD1 matching over 8 bases. The V segment lost 2 bases and the J segment 4 bases; nucleotides outside the gene matches: 9. The CDR3 covers 16 residues. CDR1 and CDR2 from the germline V gene are KGHSH and LQKENI. CDR3 nucleotides: TGTGCCAGCTCACCAAGTGTTGGACAGGGCGCCTATGGCTACACCTTC. Its protein product is CASSPSVGQGAYGYTF.

The chain combines TRBV12-5 with TRBJ2-1; D is unresolved. This CDR3 has 14 residues. Between the trimmed V and J ends, which lost 3 bases and 8 bases, there was a span of 14 bases. Germline V lookup: CDR1 LGHNT, CDR2 FRNRAP. CDR3 in DNA: TGTGCTAGTGGTTTCCCGGTTTGGGCCCATGAGCAGTTCTTC. Amino acid sequence: CASGFPVWAHEQFF.

The chain has TRBV27 and TRBJ2-3, with a tentative D call TRBD1 (6 bases). From germline, CDR1 is MNHEY and CDR2 SMNVEV (reference sequence). The CDR3 has 21 residues. The V end was cut by 0 bases, the J end by 5 bases, with 30 bases between. CDR3 sequence (DNA): TGTGCCAGCAGTTTATCGAAAGCCCGACCGCTGGGACACGGTGGAAAAGATACGCAGTATTTT. It is translated as CASSLSKARPLGHGGKDTQYF.